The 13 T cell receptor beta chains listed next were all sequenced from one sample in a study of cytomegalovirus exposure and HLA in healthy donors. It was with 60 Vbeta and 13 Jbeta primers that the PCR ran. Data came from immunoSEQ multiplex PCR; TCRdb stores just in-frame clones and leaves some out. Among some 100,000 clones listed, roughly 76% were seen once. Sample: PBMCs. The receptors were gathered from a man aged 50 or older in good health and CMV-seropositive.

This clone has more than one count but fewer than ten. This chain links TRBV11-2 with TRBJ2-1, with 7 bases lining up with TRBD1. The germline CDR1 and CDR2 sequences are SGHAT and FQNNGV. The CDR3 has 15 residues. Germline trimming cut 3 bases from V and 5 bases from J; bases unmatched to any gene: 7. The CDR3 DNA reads TGTGCCAGCAGCTTGGACAGGAACCTAGACAATGAGCAGTTCTTC. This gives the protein CASSLDRNLDNEQFF.

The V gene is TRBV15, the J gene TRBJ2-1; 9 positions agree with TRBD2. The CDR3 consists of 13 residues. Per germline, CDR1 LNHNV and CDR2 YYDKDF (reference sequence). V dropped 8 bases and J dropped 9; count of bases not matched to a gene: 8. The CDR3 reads CATWAGGPGEQFF. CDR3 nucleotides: TGTGCCACCTGGGCGGGAGGGCCAGGTGAGCAGTTCTTC.

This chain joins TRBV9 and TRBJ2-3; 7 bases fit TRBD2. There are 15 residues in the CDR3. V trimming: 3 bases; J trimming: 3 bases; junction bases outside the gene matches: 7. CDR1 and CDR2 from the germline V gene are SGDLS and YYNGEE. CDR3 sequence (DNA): TGTGCCAGCAGCGCCTTGTCGCGGGGGACAGATACGCAGTATTTT. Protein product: CASSALSRGTDTQYF.

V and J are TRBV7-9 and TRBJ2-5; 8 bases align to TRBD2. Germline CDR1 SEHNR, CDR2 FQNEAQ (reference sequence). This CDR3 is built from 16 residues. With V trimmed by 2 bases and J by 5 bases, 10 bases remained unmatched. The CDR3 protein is CASSLLVGGARETQYF. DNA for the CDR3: TGTGCCAGCAGCTTACTCGTCGGGGGGGCCAGGGAGACCCAGTACTTC. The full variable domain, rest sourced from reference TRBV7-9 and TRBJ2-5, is DTGVSQNPRHKITKRGQNVTFRCDPISEHNRLYWYRQTLGQGPEFLTYFQNEAQLEKSRLLSDRFSAERPKGSFSTLEIQRTEQGDSAMYLCASSLLVGGARETQYFGPGTRLLVL.

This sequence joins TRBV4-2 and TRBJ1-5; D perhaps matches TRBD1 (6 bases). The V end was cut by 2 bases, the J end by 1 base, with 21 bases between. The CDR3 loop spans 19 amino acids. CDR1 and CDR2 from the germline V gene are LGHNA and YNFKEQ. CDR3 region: CASSQLLGTSLPSNQPQHF. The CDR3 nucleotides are TGTGCCAGCAGCCAATTACTCGGGACATCCCTACCAAGCAATCAGCCCCAGCATTTT.

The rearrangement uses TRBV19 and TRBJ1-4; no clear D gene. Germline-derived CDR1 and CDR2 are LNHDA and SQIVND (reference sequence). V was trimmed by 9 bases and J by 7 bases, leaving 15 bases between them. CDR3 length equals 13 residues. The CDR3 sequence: CASAGGRGEKLFF. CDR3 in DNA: TGTGCCAGCGCTGGCGGTCGGGGTGAAAAACTGTTTTTT.

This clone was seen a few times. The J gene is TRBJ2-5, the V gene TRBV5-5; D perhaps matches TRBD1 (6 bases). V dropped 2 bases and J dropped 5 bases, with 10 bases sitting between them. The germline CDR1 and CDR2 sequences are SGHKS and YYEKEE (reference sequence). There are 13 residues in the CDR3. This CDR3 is CASSFTGQETQYF. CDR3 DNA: TGTGCCAGCAGCTTTACAGGGCAGGAGACCCAGTACTTC.

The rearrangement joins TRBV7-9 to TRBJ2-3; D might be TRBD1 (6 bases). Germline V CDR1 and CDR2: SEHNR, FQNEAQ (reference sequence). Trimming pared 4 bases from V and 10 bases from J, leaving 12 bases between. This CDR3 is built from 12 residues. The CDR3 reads CASSYTQGSQYF. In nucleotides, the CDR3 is TGTGCCAGCAGCTACACTCAGGGGTCGCAGTATTTT.

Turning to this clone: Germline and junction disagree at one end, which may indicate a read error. The CDR3 nucleotides read TGTGCCAGCAGCTTTGGTGGGAGTTCAGAAACGCAGTATTTT. Translation: CASSFGGSSETQYF. The rearrangement links TRBV7-2 to TRBJ2-3, with D possibly matching TRBD2 (5 bases). Germline V gene sequence: CDR1 SGHTA, CDR2 FQGNSA. The CDR3 is 14 amino acids.

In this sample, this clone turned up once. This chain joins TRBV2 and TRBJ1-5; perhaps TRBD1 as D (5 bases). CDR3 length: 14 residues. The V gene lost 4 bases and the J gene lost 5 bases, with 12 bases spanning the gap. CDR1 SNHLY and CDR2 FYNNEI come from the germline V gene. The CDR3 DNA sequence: TGTGCCAGCAGTGGGAGTCTAGGGGATCAGCCCCAGCATTTT. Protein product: CASSGSLGDQPQHF.

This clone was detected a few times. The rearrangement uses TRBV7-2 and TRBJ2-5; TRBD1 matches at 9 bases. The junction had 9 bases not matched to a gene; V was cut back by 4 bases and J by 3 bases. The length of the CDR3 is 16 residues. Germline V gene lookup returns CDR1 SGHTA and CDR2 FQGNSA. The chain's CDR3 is CASSSPGQGREETQYF. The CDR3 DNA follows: TGTGCCAGCAGCTCCCCGGGACAGGGTAGGGAAGAGACCCAGTACTTC.

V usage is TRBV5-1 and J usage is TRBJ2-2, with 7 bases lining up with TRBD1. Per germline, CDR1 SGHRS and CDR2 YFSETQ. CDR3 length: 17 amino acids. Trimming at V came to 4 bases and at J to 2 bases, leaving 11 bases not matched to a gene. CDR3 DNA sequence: TGCGCCAGCAGCCCAATTCTTGGGACAGCCAACACCGGGGAGCTGTTTTTT. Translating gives CASSPILGTANTGELFF.

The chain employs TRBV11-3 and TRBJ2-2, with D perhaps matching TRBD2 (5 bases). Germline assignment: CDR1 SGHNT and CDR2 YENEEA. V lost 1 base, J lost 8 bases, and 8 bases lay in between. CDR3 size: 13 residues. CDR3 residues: CASSLVERGELFF. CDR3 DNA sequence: TGTGCCAGCAGCTTAGTTGAGCGGGGGGAGCTGTTTTTT.